These T cell receptor beta chains were read from a single sample in a study of CD8 T cells in ankylosing spondylitis. TCRdb fed the 5' RACE reads into MiXCR, producing one record per CDR3 protein. The sample records 750,000 to 850,000 distinct CDR3 sequences, approximately 10% being singletons. The source material was blood, either unsorted or a sorted T cell fraction (not recorded which). The receptors originated from a male donor with ankylosing spondylitis. Each CDR3 is given with its conserved first and last residue. D genes are given only for firm matches. Clone size is shown for a subset of rows, as once, few, many or a class of expanded clone.

D,V,J,size,DNA,CDR3
TRBD1,TRBV7-3,TRBJ1-1,many,TGTGCCAGCAGCCAGCCGGGACAGAGGCCCGCTGAAGCTTTCTTT,CASSQPGQRPAEAFF
.,TRBV6-2/TRBV6-3,TRBJ2-3,.,TGTGCCAGCAGTTACCGGAACACCTACACAGATACGCAGTATTTT,CASSYRNTYTDTQYF
.,TRBV20-1,TRBJ2-4,few,TGCAGTGCTTTCCCAATAGCCAAAAACATTCAGTACTTC,CSAFPIAKNIQYF
TRBD1,TRBV11-2,TRBJ1-6,.,TGTGCCAGCAGCTCTAGCGACAGGGGTCGCGATTCACCCCTCCACTTT,CASSSSDRGRDSPLHF
.,TRBV10-3,TRBJ2-1,.,TGTGCCATCAGTGAGTCCAACATTTTCTCCTACAATGAGCAGTTCTTC,CAISESNIFSYNEQFF
.,TRBV20-1,TRBJ1-3,many,TGCAGTGCCCGGGAGGGGACAAATAGAAACACCATATATTTT,CSAREGTNRNTIYF
TRBD2,TRBV10-3,TRBJ2-1,.,TGTGCCATCAGTCGACTAGCGTCCGATGAGCAGTTCTTC,CAISRLASDEQFF
.,TRBV20-1,TRBJ2-3,.,TGCAGTGGAGGAGCTAGAGATACGCAGTATTTT,CSGGARDTQYF
.,TRBV20-1,TRBJ2-1,.,TGCAGTGCTAGAGCCTACGGAGGCTCCTACAATGAGCAGTTCTTC,CSARAYGGSYNEQFF
TRBD1,TRBV20-1,TRBJ2-7,.,TGCAGTGCTAGGCCGGGACAGCGAACCTCCTACGAGCAGTACTTC,CSARPGQRTSYEQYF
TRBD2,TRBV5-1,TRBJ2-7,.,TGCGCCAGCAGCGTCACTAGCGGGAGTAATTCCTACGAGCAGTACTTC,CASSVTSGSNSYEQYF
TRBD2,TRBV6-2/TRBV6-3,TRBJ2-5,few,TGTGCCAGCACCGGGACTAGCGGGAGGGCCCGAGAGACCCAGTACTTC,CASTGTSGRARETQYF
.,TRBV6-2/TRBV6-3,TRBJ1-3,few,TGTGCCAGCAGTTACCAGTCGGCAAACACCATATATTTT,CASSYQSANTIYF
.,TRBV20-1,TRBJ1-5,few,TGCAGTGCAAATGAGGGGAGTCAGCCCCAGCATTTT,CSANEGSQPQHF
.,TRBV20-1,TRBJ1-4,.,TGCAGTGCTAGGAACGTTGAAAAACTGTTTTTT,CSARNVEKLFF
TRBD1,TRBV3-1,TRBJ1-4,few,TGTGCCAGCAGCCAACCCGGGACAGGGAAGGAAAAACTGTTTTTT,CASSQPGTGKEKLFF
.,TRBV27,TRBJ1-2,many,TGTGCCAGCAGTTTATACGGGATTGGGGGAAACTATGGCTACACCTTC,CASSLYGIGGNYGYTF
.,TRBV2,TRBJ1-4,many,TGTGCCAGCAGCCGGGATTCTAATGAAAAACTGTTTTTT,CASSRDSNEKLFF
.,TRBV27,TRBJ1-5,.,TGTGCCAGCAGAGGCGGGGTAAGTCAGCCCCAGCATTTT,CASRGGVSQPQHF
.,TRBV5-1,TRBJ2-1,few,TGCGCCAGCAGCTTGAGAAGCGGAACCATCTACAATGAGCAGTTCTTC,CASSLRSGTIYNEQFF
TRBD2,TRBV13,TRBJ2-1,.,TGTGCCAGCAGCTTACAGGCTAGCGGCCACAATGAGCAGTTCTTC,CASSLQASGHNEQFF
TRBD2,TRBV20-1,TRBJ2-5,.,TGCAGTGCTCTAGCGGGAGTAGAGACCCAGTACTTC,CSALAGVETQYF
TRBD2,TRBV4-3,TRBJ2-7,many,TGCGCCAGCAGCCAAGATAGGCGGGAGAACGAGCAGTACTTC,CASSQDRRENEQYF
.,TRBV5-1,TRBJ2-2,.,TGCGCCAGCAGCCCTGACCTGACCGGGGAGCTGTTTTTT,CASSPDLTGELFF
.,TRBV7-9,TRBJ1-4,many,TGTGCCAGCAGCTTAGTTCCAGACGTAAATGAAAAACTGTTTTTT,CASSLVPDVNEKLFF
.,TRBV20-1,TRBJ2-6,.,TGCAGTCCAGGGGGGACTCAAGTTTCTGGGGCCAACGTCCTGACTTTC,CSPGGTQVSGANVLTF
.,TRBV20-1,TRBJ1-6,.,TGCAGTGCCCCCAGGGTCCTAGGCGCCAACTCACCCCTCCACTTT,CSAPRVLGANSPLHF
TRBD2,TRBV20-1,TRBJ2-7,.,TGCAGTGCTAAGAGCGGGAGAGAGCAATCGTACGAGCAGTACTTC,CSAKSGREQSYEQYF
TRBD2,TRBV11-2,TRBJ2-5,few,TGTGCCAGCAGCTTAAGGGGGCTAGCGGGAGGAGAGACCCAGTACTTC,CASSLRGLAGGETQYF
TRBD1,TRBV7-2,TRBJ1-2,once,TGTGCCAGCAGCACAGGGACAGGGAGAATGTACGGCTACACCTTC,CASSTGTGRMYGYTF
.,TRBV12-3/TRBV12-4,TRBJ1-2,many,TGTGCCAGCAGTTTACCCGAGGGGATTGGCTACACCTTC,CASSLPEGIGYTF
.,TRBV11-2,TRBJ1-2,.,TGTGCCAGCAGCTACCATGACTATGGCTACACCTTC,CASSYHDYGYTF
TRBD1,TRBV4-2,TRBJ2-3,few,TGTGCCAGCAGCCAACTAAAGACAGGGGGGCATGTCGATACGCAGTATTTT,CASSQLKTGGHVDTQYF
TRBD1,TRBV12-3/TRBV12-4,TRBJ1-2,.,TGTGCCAGCAGTTCGACAGGGGCTGGCTACACCTTC,CASSSTGAGYTF
TRBD1,TRBV12-3/TRBV12-4,TRBJ2-2,few,TGTGCCAGCAGTCCCCAGGGGGTCGCGAACACCGGGGAGCTGTTTTTT,CASSPQGVANTGELFF